The following is a TCR beta chain sequence with its context. Its antigen is unidentified. This entry belongs to a study of T cell responses to AZD1222 COVID-19 vaccine. Using immunoSEQ multiplex PCR, the repertoire was profiled, and TCRdb retains in-frame clones only, with some absent. Of some 130,000 clones in the sample, 85% to 95% were seen once. Germline values: CDR1 SGHRS, CDR2 YFSETQ. The CDR3 covers 15 residues. The V gene lost 3 bases and the J gene lost 4 bases, with 14 bases spanning the gap. Study-wide results and caveats: CD4 TCRs linked to vaccination spanned spike, dominating at 160-218 and 743-854. In a largely white British group with more females than males, clonal diversity was possibly underestimated.

The TCR sequence derives from an adult who received the AZD1222 COVID-19 vaccine. V gene TRBV5-1 combines with J gene TRBJ1-5; the D gene is possibly TRBD1 (5 bases). The sample in question was peripheral blood, obtained 28 days after the second AZD1222 dose. Written as DNA, the CDR3 is TGCGCCAGCAGCTGGCAGCCGGGACGGAATCAGCCCCAGCATTTT. This translates into CASSWQPGRNQPQHF.